A selection of T cell receptor beta chains follows, all from one sample in a study of identical twins. TCRdb re-called the 5' RACE reads with MiXCR, one entry per CDR3 protein. The sample includes about 340,000 distinct CDR3 sequences, approximately 10% of them seen just once. The sequenced material came from naive T cells sorted from blood. These TCRs come from a woman between 45 and 65 years old in good health. Each CDR3 is given with its conserved first and last residue.

v_gene	j_gene	CDR3aa
TRBV5-1	TRBJ1-2	CASRTDPTGYGYTF
TRBV5-1	TRBJ2-1	CASSLELAGGPWDNEQFF
TRBV12-3/TRBV12-4	TRBJ2-5	CASRTGLGTQYF
TRBV5-1	TRBJ2-7	CASSFGPYEQYF
TRBV5-1	TRBJ2-3	CASSLEGISDTQYF
TRBV5-1	TRBJ2-7	CASILASGPGPYEQYF
TRBV3-1	TRBJ1-1	CASSQIRGQKTEAFF
TRBV6-4	TRBJ1-1	CASSREPLGTEAFF
TRBV5-1	TRBJ2-1	CASSFGLAGGSSYNEQFF
TRBV5-1	TRBJ2-1	CASSLGPTRNEQFF
TRBV29-1	TRBJ2-5	CSNYAGTSGETQYF
TRBV12-3/TRBV12-4	TRBJ1-6	CASSLPGDRDHSPLHF
TRBV2	TRBJ1-5	CASSEAPGRSQPQHF
TRBV5-1	TRBJ2-5	CASSLAVTKETQYF
TRBV3-1	TRBJ2-1	CASSQVATLRPSSYNEQFF
TRBV29-1	TRBJ2-1	CSFIAHGTSGSDEQFF
TRBV20-1	TRBJ2-3	CSARVAGATDTQYF
TRBV6-1	TRBJ2-3	CASSLNLAGGSGTQYF
TRBV5-5	TRBJ2-5	CASSEQGRLAIATQYF
TRBV18	TRBJ2-3	CASSPLGLAGGSPSTDTQYF
TRBV4-1	TRBJ1-2	CASSQYYRDNYGYTF
TRBV21-1	TRBJ2-4	CASSNSTGVAKNIQYF
TRBV5-1	TRBJ2-1	CASSQEGTIFDEQFF
TRBV2	TRBJ2-5	CASSVGLAETQYF
TRBV6-5	TRBJ2-4	CASSWREAGSHLDIQYF
TRBV29-1	TRBJ2-5	CSVSGSGKETQYF
TRBV20-1	TRBJ1-1	CSARENSPNTEAFF
TRBV14	TRBJ2-1	CASSHRDTPYNEQFF
TRBV5-1	TRBJ1-5	CASSLPTGDPNQPQHF
TRBV20-1	TRBJ1-2	CSAPTGFFLDYGYTF
TRBV27	TRBJ2-1	CASRLMGSLGKFF
TRBV9	TRBJ2-7	CASSVGGGGGYYEQYF
TRBV27	TRBJ2-7	CASRGTGSHEQYF
TRBV12-3/TRBV12-4	TRBJ2-5	CASSPTRMEETQYF
TRBV20-1	TRBJ2-1	CSARDRAGLPNEQFF
TRBV7-9	TRBJ2-3	CASSLRPSPPDTQYF
TRBV29-1	TRBJ2-1	CSVDSANEQFF
TRBV11-3	TRBJ2-1	CASSLGDRVPYNEQFF
TRBV4-1	TRBJ2-3	CASSLAGPKNTDTQYF
TRBV5-1	TRBJ2-1	CASSLGGSSSYNEQFF
TRBV11-3	TRBJ2-4	CASSLVQAGIQYF
TRBV28	TRBJ1-1	CASSLQGTEAFF